This T cell receptor (beta chain) originates from a study of T cell responses to AZD1222 COVID-19 vaccine. Overall study results and limits: The donor group comprised mostly white British people and more females; the analysis possibly underestimated clonal diversity. Mapped onto spike, vaccine-associated CD4 TCRs spanned it and were dominant at 160-218 and 743-854. Repertoires were obtained solely post-peak T cell response.

Concerning this clone: Antigen unknown.

The ends were cut back, 8 bases at V and 2 bases at J, with 6 bases in the middle. Germline CDR1 reads SGHNT; CDR2 reads YENEEA. This CDR3 contains 11 residues. Profiling relied on immunoSEQ multiplex PCR, and the TCRdb table lists in-frame clones only, not all of them. The sample consists of more than 150,000 clones, approximately 93% of them appearing once. The sample here was peripheral blood, taken 28 days after the second AZD1222 dose. The rearrangement links TRBV11-3 to TRBJ1-1; D is unresolved. The clonotype comes from an adult who received the AZD1222 COVID-19 vaccine. For the CDR3, the DNA is TGTGCCAGCGGCCTAAACACTGAAGCTTTCTTT. Amino acid sequence: CASGLNTEAFF.